This T cell receptor (beta chain) was profiled in a study of post-analysis software for immune sequencing data. Study outcomes and limitations: Relative to controls, patients had about five TRBV segments at higher frequency, with TRBV5-6, TRBV5-1 and TRBV20-1 among these.

Carried by the TCR beta cDNA libraries were unique molecular identifiers. cDNA molecules numbering approximately 500,000 came from roughly 1 to 10 million T cells. One entry per CDR3 protein results from TCRdb running MiXCR on the PCR reads. The sample yields about 560,000 distinct CDR3 sequences, around 40% seen once. On this clonotype: The antigen is undetermined.

The CDR3 runs to 14 residues. Trimming at V came to 4 bases and at J to 4 bases, leaving 5 bases not matched to a gene. The germline V gene has CDR1 MNHNY and CDR2 SVGAGI (reference sequence). The material sequenced was blood. J is TRBJ1-1 and V is TRBV6-6, with 8 nucleotides matching TRBD1. This TCR came from a girl aged 5-17 years with multiple sclerosis. CDR3: CASSSQGGLTEAFF. The CDR3 DNA sequence: TGTGCCAGCAGTTCACAGGGGGGGCTCACTGAAGCTTTCTTT.